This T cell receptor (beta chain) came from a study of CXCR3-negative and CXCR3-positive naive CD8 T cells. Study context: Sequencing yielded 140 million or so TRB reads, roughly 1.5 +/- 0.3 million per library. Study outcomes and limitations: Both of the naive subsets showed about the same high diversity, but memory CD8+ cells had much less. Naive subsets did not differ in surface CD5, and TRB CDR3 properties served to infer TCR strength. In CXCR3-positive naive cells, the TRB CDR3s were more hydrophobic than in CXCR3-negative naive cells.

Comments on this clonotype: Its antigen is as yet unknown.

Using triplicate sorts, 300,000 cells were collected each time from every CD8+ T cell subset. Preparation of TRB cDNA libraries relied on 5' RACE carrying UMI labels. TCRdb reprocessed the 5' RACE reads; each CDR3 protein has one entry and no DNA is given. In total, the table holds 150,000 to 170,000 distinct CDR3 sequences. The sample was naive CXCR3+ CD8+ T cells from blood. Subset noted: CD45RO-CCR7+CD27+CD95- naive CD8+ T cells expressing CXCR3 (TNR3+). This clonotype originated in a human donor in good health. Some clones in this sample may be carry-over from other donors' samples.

This chain's CDR3 is CSAERLAPTSGEETQYF. The rearrangement links TRBV20-1 to TRBJ2-5; TCRdb's D call, TRBD2, is unchecked because there is no DNA. The CDR3 extends over 17 amino acids. Germline CDR1 and CDR2: DFQATT and SNEGSKA (reference sequence).